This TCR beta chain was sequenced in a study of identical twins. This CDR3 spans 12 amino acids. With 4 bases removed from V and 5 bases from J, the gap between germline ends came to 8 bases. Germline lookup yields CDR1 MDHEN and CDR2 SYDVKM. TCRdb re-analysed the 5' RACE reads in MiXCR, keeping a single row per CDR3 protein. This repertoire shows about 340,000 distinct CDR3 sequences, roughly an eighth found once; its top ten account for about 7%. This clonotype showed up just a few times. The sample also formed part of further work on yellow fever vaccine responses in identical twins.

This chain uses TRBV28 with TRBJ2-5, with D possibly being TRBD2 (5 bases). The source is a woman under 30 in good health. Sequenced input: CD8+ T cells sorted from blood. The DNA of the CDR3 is TGTGCCAGCAGTTCGGGGAGTGAGACCCAGTACTTC. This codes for CASSSGSETQYF.